What follows is one TCR beta chain and its context. The V gene end was trimmed by 5 bases and the J gene end by 4 bases; junction bases not matched to a gene: 10. CDR3 length equals 18 residues. Germline V gene data show CDR1 as MDHEN and CDR2 as SYDVKM. Methods used by the authors: Reference gene primers were amplified, and this amplification served to estimate nucleated cell counts. Only in-frame clones appear in the TCRdb table, and some are missing; sequencing was by immunoSEQ multiplex PCR. The V and J calls and the clone size are those of that table, but D and trimming were determined from the DNA. The data hold tens of thousands of clones, with 70% to 90% observed a single time. The data originate from a study of blood T cell repertoires in COVID-19. Study-level information: Donors in the United States, Italy and Spain gave samples during acute or convalescent COVID-19. PBMCs, B-cell-depleted T cells, or T cells provided the cDNA or gDNA that made up the material.

The chain recombines TRBV28 with TRBJ2-2, with 13 bases fitting TRBD2. Material for sequencing was peripheral blood. The receptor's source is a human donor in a cohort sampled during active COVID-19. Here the CDR3 reads CASSKIEGLAGITGELFF. The CDR3 bases are TGTGCCAGCAGTAAAATTGAGGGACTAGCGGGGATCACCGGGGAGCTGTTTTTT.